This TCR beta chain appears in the sequencing data of a study of beta chain features in type 1 diabetes. About the study: No patient-donor differences in age, gender, total cells or subset yield. Examined across all samples were almost 110 million sorted cells.

Trimming took off 1 base at V and 3 bases at J, with 10 bases between the two ends. Looked up from germline, CDR1 is LNHNV and CDR2 is YYDKDF (reference sequence). The CDR3 is made up of 15 amino acids. Study results and limitations: The study found fewer insertions and more deletions at VDJ junctions in type 1 diabetes patients. High-TCR-expressing cells could be over-represented by cDNA sequencing.

In its sample, this clone was seen a few times. Its antigen is as yet unknown. The whole isolated RNA underwent reverse transcription, so sequencing captured expressed TCRB transcripts. Here immunoSEQ multiplex PCR was the method, and the copy in TCRdb shows in-frame clones only, minus some. This sample has over 700,000 clones, with 15% to 20% found just once. The sample comprised naive CD4+ T cells from blood. The V call is TRBV15, the J call TRBJ2-1; maybe TRBD2 (6 bases). This receptor was identified in a woman aged 18-29 years in good health. CDR3 amino acids: CATSRALTSYNEQFF. The CDR3 bases are TGTGCCACCAGCAGAGCGCTGACTAGCTACAATGAGCAGTTCTTC.